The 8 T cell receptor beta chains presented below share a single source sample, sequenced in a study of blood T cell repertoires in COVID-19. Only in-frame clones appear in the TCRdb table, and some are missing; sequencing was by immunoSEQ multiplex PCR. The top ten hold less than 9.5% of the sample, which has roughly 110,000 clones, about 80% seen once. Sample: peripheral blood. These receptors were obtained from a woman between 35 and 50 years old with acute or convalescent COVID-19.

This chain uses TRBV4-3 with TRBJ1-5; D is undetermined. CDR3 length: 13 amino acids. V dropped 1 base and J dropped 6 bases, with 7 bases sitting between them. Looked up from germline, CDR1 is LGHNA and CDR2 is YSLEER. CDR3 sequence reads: CASSQVRFQPQHF. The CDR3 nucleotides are TGCGCCAGCAGCCAAGTGCGCTTTCAGCCCCAGCATTTT.

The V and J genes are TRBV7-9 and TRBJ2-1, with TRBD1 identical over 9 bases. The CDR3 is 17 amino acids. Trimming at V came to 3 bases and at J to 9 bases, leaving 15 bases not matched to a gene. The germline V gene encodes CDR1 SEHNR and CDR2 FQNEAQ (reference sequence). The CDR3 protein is CASSFIPRDREGSEQFF. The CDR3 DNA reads TGTGCCAGCAGCTTTATTCCCCGGGACAGGGAGGGCAGTGAGCAGTTCTTC. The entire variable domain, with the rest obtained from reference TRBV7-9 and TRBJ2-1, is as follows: DTGVSQNPRHKITKRGQNVTFRCDPISEHNRLYWYRQTLGQGPEFLTYFQNEAQLEKSRLLSDRFSAERPKGSFSTLEIQRTEQGDSAMYLCASSFIPRDREGSEQFFGPGTRLTVL.

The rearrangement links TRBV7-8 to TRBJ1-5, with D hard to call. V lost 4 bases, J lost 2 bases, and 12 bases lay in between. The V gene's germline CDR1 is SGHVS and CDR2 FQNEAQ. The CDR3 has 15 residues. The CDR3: CASSSGSGGNQPQHF. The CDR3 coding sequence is TGTGCCAGCAGCTCCGGATCGGGTGGCAATCAGCCCCAGCATTTT.

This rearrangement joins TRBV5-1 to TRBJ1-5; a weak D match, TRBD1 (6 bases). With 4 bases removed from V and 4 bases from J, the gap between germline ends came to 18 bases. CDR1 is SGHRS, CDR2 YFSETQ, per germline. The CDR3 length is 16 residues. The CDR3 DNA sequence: TGCGCCAGCAGCCCACTGGGGAGGGGGGCGAATCAGCCCCAGCATTTT. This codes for CASSPLGRGANQPQHF.

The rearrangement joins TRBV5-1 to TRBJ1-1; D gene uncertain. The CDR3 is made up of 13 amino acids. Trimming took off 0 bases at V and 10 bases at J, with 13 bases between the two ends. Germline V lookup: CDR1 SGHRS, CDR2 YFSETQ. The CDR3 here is CASSLDSVGRAFF. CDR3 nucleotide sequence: TGCGCCAGCAGCTTGGATTCGGTGGGGAGAGCTTTCTTT.

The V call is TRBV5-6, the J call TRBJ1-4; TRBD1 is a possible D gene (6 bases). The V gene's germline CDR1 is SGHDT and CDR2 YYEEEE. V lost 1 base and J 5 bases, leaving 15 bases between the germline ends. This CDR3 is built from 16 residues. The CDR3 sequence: CASSLSPRGGNEKLFF. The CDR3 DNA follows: TGTGCCAGCAGCTTGTCCCCCAGGGGCGGGAATGAAAAACTGTTTTTT.

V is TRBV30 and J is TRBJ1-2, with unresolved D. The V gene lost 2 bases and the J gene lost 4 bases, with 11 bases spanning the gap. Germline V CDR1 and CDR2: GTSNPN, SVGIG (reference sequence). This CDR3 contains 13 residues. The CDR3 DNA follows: TGTGCCTGGAGTATTAGGCGGGGCTATGGCTACACCTTC. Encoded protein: CAWSIRRGYGYTF.

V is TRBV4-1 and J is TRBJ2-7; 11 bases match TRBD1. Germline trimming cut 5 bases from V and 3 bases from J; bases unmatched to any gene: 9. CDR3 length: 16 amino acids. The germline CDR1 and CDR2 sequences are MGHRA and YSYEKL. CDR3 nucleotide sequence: TGCGCCAGCAGCGTATGGACAGGGGGCGGCCGCTACGAGCAGTACTTC. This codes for CASSVWTGGGRYEQYF.